One and the same sample provided the 7 T cell receptor beta chains below, sequenced in a study of T cell responses to AZD1222 COVID-19 vaccine. TCRdb's table, derived via immunoSEQ multiplex PCR, lists solely in-frame clones and lacks some. The data hold about 140,000 clones, with nearly 95% observed a single time. This material consisted of peripheral blood, taken 28 days after the second AZD1222 dose. The receptors here all came from an adult who received the AZD1222 COVID-19 vaccine.

The rearrangement links TRBV24-1 to TRBJ2-1, with D possibly being TRBD1 (6 bases). CDR3 length: 13 amino acids. From germline, CDR1 is KGHDR and CDR2 SFDVKD. V was cut by 3 bases and J by 10 bases, with 12 bases left in between. As DNA, the CDR3 is TGTGCCACCAGTGATCATGCAGGGGCGGAGCAGTTCTTC. The encoded protein is CATSDHAGAEQFF.

The chain carries TRBV3-1 (or the pseudogene TRBV3-2) and TRBJ1-1; the D gene is possibly TRBD1 (6 bases). The CDR3 has 13 residues. From germline, CDR1 is LGHDT and CDR2 YNNKEL (reference sequence). The V gene lost 4 bases and the J gene lost 1 base, with 7 bases spanning the gap. CDR3 protein: CASSLDRNTEAFF. In nucleotides, the CDR3 is TGTGCCAGCAGCCTGGACAGGAACACTGAAGCTTTCTTT.

This chain links TRBV30 with TRBJ1-5, with no clear D. The CDR3 length is 13 residues. Germline CDR1 and CDR2: GTSNPN and SVGIG (reference sequence). The ends were cut back, 1 base at V and 1 base at J, with 5 bases in the middle. In DNA form, the CDR3 reads TGTGCCTGGAGTGGAGGGAGCAATCAGCCCCAGCATTTT. Amino acids: CAWSGGSNQPQHF.

This sequence joins TRBV5-1 and TRBJ2-7; 7 bases are shared with TRBD1. Trimming removed 5 bases from V and 2 bases from J; junction bases left unmatched: 7. Germline-derived CDR1 and CDR2 are SGHRS and YFSETQ. CDR3 size: 14 residues. The CDR3 is CASRPRTGTYEQYF. Here the CDR3 DNA reads TGCGCCAGCAGACCCCGGACAGGAACCTACGAGCAGTACTTC.

This CDR3 is CASSIGSARNYGYTF. The CDR3 region has the DNA TGTGCCAGTAGTATTGGGTCGGCTCGGAACTATGGCTACACCTTC. The chain is built from TRBV19 and TRBJ1-2; D uncertain. Between the trimmed V and J ends, which lost 3 bases and 2 bases, there was a span of 13 bases. Looked up from germline, CDR1 is LNHDA and CDR2 is SQIVND (reference sequence). The CDR3 consists of 15 residues.

The rearrangement links TRBV24-1 to TRBJ1-1, with D hard to call. V lost 4 bases, J lost 5 bases, and 10 bases lay in between. Looked up from germline, CDR1 is KGHDR and CDR2 is SFDVKD. The CDR3 runs to 13 residues. CDR3 residues: CATSESEWTEAFF. The CDR3, as DNA: TGTGCCACCAGTGAATCTGAGTGGACTGAAGCTTTCTTT.

The J gene is TRBJ2-2, the V gene TRBV5-1, with D possibly being TRBD2 (6 bases). The CDR3 has 15 residues. Trimming removed 4 bases at V and 6 bases at J, with 16 bases between. Germline lookup yields CDR1 SGHRS and CDR2 YFSETQ. CDR3 region: CASSQWGEKAGELFF. DNA for the CDR3: TGCGCCAGCAGCCAATGGGGGGAAAAGGCCGGGGAGCTGTTTTTT.